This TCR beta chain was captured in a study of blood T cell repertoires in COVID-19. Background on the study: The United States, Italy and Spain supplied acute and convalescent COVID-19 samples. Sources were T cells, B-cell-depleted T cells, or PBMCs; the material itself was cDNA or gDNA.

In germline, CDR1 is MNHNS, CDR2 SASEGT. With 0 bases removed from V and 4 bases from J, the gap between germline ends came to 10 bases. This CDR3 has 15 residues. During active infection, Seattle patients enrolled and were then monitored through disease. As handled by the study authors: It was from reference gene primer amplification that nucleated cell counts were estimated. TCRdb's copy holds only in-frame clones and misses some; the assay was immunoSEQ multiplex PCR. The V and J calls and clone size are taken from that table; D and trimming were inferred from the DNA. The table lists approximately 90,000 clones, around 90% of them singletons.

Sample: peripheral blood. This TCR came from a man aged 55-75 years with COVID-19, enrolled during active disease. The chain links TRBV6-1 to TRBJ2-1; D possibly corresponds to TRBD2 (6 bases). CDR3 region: CASSEAGGTYNEQFF. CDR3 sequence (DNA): TGTGCCAGCAGTGAAGCTGGAGGGACTTACAATGAGCAGTTCTTC.